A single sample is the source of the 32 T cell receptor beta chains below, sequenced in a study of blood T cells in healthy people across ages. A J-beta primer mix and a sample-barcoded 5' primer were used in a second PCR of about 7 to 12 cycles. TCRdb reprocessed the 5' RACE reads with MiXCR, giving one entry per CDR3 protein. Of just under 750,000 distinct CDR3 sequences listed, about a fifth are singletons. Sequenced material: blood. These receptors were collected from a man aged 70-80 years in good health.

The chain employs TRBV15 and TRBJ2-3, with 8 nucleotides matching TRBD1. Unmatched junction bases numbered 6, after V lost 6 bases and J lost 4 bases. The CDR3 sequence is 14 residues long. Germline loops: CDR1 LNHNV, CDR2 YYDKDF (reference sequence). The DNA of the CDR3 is TGTGCCACCAGGAGACAGGGGAGCCCAGATACGCAGTATTTT. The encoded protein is CATRRQGSPDTQYF.

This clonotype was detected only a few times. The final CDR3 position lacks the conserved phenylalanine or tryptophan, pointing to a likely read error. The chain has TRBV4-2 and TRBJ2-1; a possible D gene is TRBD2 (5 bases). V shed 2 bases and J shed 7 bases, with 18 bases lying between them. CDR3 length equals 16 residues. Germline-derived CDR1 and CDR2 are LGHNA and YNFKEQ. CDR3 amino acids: CASSQNLAPGLNEQFL. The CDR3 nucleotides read TGTGCCAGCAGCCAAAACCTAGCCCCCGGGTTGAATGAGCAGTTCCTC.

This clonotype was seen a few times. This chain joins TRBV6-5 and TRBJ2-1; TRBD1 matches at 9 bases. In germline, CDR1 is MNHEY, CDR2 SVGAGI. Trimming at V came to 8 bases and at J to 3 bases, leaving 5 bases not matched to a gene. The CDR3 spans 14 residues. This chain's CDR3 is CASRDREIYNEQFF. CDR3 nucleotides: TGTGCCAGCCGGGACAGGGAAATCTACAATGAGCAGTTCTTC.

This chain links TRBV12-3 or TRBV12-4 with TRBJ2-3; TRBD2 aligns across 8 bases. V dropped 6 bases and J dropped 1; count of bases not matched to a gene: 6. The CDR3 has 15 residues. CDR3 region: CASSPTSVRTDTQYF. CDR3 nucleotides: TGTGCCAGCAGCCCGACTAGCGTTCGCACAGATACGCAGTATTTT.

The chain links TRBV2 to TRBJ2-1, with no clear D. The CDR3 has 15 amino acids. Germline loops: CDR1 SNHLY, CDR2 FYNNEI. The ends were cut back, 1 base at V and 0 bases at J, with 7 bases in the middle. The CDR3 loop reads CASSEGAASYNEQFF. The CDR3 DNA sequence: TGTGCCAGCAGTGAAGGGGCAGCCTCCTACAATGAGCAGTTCTTC.

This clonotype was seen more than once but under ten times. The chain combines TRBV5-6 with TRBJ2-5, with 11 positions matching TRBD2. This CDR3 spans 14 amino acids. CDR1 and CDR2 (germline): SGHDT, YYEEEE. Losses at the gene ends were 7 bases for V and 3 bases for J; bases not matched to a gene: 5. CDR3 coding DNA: TGTGCCAGCGGCCAACTAGCGGGAGAAGAGACCCAGTACTTC. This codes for CASGQLAGEETQYF.

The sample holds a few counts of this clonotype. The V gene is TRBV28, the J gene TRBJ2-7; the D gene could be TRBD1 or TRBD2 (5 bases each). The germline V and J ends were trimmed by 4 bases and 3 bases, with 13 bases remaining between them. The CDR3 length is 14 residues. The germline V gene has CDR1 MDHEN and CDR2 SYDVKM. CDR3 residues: CASSSPGTFYEQYF. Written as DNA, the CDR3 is TGTGCCAGCAGTTCCCCCGGGACCTTCTACGAGCAGTACTTC.

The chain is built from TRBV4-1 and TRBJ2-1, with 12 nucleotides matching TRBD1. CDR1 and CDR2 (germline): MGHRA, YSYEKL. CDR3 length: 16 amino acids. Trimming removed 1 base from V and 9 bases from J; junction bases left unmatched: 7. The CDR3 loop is CASSQGLGTGGSEQFF. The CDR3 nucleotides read TGCGCCAGCAGCCAAGGTTTAGGGACAGGGGGCTCTGAGCAGTTCTTC.

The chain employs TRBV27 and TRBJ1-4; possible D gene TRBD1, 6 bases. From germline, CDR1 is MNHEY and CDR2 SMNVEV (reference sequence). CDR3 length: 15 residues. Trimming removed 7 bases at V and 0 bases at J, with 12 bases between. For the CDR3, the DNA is TGTGCCAGCAAGGACAGACCAACAACTAATGAAAAACTGTTTTTT. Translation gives CASKDRPTTNEKLFF.

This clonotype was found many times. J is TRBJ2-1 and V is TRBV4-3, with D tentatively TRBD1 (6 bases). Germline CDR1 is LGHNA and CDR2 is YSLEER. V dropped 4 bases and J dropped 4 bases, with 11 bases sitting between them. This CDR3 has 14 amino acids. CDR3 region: CASSRGTTYNEQFF. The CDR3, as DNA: TGCGCCAGCAGCCGGGGGACAACTTACAATGAGCAGTTCTTC.

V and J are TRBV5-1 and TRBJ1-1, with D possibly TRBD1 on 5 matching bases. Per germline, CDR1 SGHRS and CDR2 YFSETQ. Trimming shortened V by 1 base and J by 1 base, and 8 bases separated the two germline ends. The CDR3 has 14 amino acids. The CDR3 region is CASSLSGENTEAFF. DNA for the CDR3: TGCGCCAGCAGCTTGTCGGGGGAGAACACTGAAGCTTTCTTT. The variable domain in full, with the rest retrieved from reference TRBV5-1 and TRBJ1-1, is KAGVTQTPRYLIKTRGQQVTLSCSPISGHRSVSWYQQTPGQGLQFLFEYFSETQRNKGNFPGRFSGRQFSNSRSEMNVSTLELGDSALYLCASSLSGENTEAFFGQGTRLTVV.

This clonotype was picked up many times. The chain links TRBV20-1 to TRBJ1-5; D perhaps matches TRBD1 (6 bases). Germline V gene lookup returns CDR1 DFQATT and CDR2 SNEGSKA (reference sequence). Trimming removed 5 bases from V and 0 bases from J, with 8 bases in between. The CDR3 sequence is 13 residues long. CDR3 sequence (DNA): TGCAGTGCTGGGGGGCATAGCAATCAGCCCCAGCATTTT. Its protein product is CSAGGHSNQPQHF.

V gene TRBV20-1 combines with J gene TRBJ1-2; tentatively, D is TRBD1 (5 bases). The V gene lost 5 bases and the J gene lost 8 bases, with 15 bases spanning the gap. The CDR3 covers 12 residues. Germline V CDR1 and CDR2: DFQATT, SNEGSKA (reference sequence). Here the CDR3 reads CSASTGIQGYTF. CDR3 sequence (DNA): TGCAGTGCTTCCACAGGCATACAGGGCTACACCTTC.

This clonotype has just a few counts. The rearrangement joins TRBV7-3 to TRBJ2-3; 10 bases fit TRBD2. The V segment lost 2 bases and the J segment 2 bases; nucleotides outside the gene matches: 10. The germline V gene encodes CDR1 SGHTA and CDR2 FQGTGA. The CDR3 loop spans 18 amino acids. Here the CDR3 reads CASSLGFASGSPTDTQYF. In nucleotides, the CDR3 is TGTGCCAGCAGCTTAGGGTTCGCTAGCGGGAGCCCCACAGATACGCAGTATTTT.

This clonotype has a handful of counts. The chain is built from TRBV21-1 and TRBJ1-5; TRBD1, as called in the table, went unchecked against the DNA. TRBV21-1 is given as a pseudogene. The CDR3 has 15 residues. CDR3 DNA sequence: TGTGCCAGCAGCAAGCCACAGGGTGGCAATCAGCCCCAGCATTTT. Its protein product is CASSKPQGGNQPQHF.

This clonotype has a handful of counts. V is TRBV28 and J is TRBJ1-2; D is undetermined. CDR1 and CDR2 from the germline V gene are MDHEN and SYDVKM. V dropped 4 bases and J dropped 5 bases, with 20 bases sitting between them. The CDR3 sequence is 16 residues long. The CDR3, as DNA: TGTGCCAGCAGTTCTCCTCCCAGGACGGGAGAATATGGCTACACCTTC. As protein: CASSSPPRTGEYGYTF.

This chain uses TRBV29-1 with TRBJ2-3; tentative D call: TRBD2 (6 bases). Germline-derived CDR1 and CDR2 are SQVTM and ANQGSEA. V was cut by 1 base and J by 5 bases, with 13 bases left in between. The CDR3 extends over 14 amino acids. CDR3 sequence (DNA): TGCAGCGTTGAAGTAGGAGGGGCCGGAGATACGCAGTATTTT. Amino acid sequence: CSVEVGGAGDTQYF.

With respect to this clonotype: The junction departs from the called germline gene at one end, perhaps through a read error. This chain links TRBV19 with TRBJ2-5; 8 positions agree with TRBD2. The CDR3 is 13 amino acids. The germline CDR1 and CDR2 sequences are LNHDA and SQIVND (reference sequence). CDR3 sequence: CASRPGGAETQYF. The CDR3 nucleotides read TGTGCAAGTAGGCCGGGAGGGGCTGAGACCCAGTACTTC.

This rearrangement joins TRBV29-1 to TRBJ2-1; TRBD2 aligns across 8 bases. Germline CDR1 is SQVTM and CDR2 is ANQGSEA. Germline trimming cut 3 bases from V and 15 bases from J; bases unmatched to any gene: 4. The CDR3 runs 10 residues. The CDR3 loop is CSVDGGVRFF. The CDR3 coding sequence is TGCAGCGTTGACGGGGGGGTCCGGTTCTTC.

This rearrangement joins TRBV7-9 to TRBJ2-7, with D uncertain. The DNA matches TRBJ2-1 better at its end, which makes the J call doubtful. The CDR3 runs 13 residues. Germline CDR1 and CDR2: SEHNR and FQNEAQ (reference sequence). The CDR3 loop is CASARIRNNEQFF. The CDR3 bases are TGTGCCAGCGCGAGGATACGGAACAATGAGCAGTTCTTC.

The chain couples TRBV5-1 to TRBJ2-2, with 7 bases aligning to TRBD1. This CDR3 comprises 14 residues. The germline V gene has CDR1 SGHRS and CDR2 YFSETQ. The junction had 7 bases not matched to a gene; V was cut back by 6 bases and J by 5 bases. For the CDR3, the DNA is TGCGCCAGCACCCAGACAGGGTTAACCGGGGAGCTGTTTTTT. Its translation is CASTQTGLTGELFF.

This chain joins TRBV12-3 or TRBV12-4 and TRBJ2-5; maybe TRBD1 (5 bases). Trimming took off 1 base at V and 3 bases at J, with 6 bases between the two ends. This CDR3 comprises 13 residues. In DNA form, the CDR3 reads TGTGCCAGCAGTTTAGTGGACAAAGAGACCCAGTACTTC. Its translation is CASSLVDKETQYF.

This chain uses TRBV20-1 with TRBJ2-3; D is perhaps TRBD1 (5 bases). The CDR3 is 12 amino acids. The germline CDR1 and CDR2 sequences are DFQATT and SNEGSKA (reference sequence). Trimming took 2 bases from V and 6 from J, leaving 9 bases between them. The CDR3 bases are TGCAGTGCTAGAATCACAGGTGATACGCAGTATTTT. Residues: CSARITGDTQYF.

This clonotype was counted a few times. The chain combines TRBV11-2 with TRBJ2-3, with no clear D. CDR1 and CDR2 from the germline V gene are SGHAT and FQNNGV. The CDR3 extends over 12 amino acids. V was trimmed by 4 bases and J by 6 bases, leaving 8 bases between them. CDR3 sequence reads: CASSSNMDTQYF. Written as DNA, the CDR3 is TGTGCCAGCAGCTCGAATATGGATACGCAGTATTTT.

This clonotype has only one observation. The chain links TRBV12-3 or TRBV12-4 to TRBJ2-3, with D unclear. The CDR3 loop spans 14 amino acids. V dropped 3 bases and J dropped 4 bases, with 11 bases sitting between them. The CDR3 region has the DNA TGTGCCAGCAGTTTCAAGCTGGGCGCAGATACGCAGTATTTT. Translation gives CASSFKLGADTQYF.

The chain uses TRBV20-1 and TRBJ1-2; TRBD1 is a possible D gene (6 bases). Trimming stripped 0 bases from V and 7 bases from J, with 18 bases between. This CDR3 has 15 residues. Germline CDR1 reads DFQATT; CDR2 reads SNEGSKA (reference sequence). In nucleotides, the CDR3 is TGCAGTGCTAGAGATCACCAGGGGATGTCTCGTGGCTACACCTTC. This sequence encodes CSARDHQGMSRGYTF.

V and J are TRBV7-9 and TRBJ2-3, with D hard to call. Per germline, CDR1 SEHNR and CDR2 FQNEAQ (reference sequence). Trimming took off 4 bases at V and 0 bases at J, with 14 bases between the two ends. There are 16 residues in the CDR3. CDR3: CASSSTLGHSTDTQYF. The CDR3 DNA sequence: TGTGCCAGCAGCTCAACTCTGGGCCATAGCACAGATACGCAGTATTTT.

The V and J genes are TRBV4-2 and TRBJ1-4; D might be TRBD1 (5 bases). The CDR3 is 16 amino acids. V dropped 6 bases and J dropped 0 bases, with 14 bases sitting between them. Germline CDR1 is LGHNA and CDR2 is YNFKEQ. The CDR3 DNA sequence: TGTGCCAGCAGTACCCTTGGGGGGGCAACTAATGAAAAACTGTTTTTT. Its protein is CASSTLGGATNEKLFF.

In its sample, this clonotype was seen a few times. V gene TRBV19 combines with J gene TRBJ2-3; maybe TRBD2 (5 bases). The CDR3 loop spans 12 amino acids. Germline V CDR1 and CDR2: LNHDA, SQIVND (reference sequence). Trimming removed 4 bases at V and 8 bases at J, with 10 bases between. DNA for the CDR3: TGTGCCAGTAGTACCCCGGCGGGTACGCAGTATTTT. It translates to CASSTPAGTQYF.

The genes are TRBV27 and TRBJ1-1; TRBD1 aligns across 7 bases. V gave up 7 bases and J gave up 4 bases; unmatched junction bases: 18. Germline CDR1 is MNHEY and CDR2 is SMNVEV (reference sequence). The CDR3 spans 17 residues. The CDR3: CASTLGGAGGRGTEAFF. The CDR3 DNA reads TGTGCCAGCACCCTAGGAGGGGCAGGGGGGAGAGGCACTGAAGCTTTCTTT.

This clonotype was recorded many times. CDR3 in DNA: TGTGCCAGCAGTTCTAACAGGCTCATCGGTGGCTACACCTTC. It yields the protein CASSSNRLIGGYTF. The rearrangement joins TRBV28 to TRBJ1-2; D is possibly TRBD1 (5 bases). This CDR3 is 14 amino acids long. V was trimmed by 4 bases and J by 7 bases, leaving 16 bases between them. The germline gives CDR1 MDHEN, CDR2 SYDVKM.

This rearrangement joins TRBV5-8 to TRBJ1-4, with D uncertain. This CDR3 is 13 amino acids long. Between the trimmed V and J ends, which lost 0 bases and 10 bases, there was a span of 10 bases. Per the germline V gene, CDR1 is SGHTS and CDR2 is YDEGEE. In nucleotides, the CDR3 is TGTGCCAGCAGCTTGGAGGGTGTTGGAAAACTGTTTTTT. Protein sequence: CASSLEGVGKLFF.